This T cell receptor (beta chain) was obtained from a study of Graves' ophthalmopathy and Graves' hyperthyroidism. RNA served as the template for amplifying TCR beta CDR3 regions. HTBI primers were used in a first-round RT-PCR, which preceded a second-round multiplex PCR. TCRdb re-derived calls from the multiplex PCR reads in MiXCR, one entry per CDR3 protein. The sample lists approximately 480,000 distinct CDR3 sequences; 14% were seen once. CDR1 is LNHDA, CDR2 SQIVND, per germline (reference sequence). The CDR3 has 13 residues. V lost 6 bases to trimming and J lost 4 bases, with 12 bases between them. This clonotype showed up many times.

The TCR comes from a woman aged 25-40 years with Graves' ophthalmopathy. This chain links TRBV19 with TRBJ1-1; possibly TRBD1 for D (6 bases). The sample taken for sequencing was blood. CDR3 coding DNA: TGTGCCAGTAGGAGGGGGGGCGGCACTGAAGCTTTCTTT. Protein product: CASRRGGGTEAFF.